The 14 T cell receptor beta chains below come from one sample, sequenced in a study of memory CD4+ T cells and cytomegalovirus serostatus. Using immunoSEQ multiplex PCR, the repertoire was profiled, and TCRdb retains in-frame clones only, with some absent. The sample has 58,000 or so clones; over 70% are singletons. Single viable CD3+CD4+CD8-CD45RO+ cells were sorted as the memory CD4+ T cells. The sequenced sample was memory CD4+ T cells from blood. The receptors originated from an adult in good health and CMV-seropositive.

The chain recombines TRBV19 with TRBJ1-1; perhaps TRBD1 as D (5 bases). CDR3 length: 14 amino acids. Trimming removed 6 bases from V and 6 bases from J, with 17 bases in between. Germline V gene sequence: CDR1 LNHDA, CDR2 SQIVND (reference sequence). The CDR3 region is CASRPVQVNPEAFF. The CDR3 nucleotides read TGTGCCAGTAGACCCGTACAGGTTAACCCTGAAGCTTTCTTT.

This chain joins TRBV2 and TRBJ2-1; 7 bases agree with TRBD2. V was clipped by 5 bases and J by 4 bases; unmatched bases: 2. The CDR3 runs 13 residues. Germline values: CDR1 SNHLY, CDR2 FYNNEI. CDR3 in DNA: TGTGCCAGCAGTTGGGAGGGGTACAATGAGCAGTTCTTC. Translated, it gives CASSWEGYNEQFF.

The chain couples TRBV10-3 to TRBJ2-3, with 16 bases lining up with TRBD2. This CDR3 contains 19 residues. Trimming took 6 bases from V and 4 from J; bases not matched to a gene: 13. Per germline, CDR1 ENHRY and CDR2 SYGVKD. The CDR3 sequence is CAIRAGTSGRASSPDTQYF. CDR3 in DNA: TGTGCCATCAGAGCAGGGACTAGCGGGAGGGCCTCCAGCCCAGATACGCAGTATTTT.

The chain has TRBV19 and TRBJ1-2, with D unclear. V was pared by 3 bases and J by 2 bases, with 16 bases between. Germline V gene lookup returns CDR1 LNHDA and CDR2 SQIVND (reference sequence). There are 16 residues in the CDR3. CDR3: CASSIGLLRENYGYTF. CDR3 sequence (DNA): TGTGCCAGTAGTATCGGGTTATTAAGGGAAAACTATGGCTACACCTTC.

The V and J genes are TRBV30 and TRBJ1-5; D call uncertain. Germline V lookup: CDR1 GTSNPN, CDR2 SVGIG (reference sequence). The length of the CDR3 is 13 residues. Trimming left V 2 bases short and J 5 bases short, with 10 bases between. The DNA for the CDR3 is TGTGCCTGGAGTCGACATTCAGATCAGCCCCAGCATTTT. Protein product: CAWSRHSDQPQHF.

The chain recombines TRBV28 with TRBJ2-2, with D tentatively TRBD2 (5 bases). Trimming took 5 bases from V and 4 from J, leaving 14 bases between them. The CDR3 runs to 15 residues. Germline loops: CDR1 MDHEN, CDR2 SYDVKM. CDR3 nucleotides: TGTGCCAGCAGTGGCGCCGGGGTCCTCACCGGGGAGCTGTTTTTT. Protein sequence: CASSGAGVLTGELFF.

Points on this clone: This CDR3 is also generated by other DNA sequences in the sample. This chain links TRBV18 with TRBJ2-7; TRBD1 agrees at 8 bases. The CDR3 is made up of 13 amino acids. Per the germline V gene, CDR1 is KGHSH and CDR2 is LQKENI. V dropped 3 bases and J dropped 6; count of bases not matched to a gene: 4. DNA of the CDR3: TGTGCCAGCTCACCGCCAGGGGGCAGCGAGCAGTACGTC. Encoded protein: CASSPPGGSEQYV.

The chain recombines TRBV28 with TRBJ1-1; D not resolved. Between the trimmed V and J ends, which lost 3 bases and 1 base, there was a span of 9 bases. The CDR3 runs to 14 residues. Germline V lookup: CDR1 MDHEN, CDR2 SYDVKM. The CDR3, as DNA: TGTGCCAGCAGTTTGGTGACCTGGAACACTGAAGCTTTCTTT. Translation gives CASSLVTWNTEAFF. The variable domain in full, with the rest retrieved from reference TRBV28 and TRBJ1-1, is DVKVTQSSRYLVKRTGEKVFLECVQDMDHENMFWYRQDPGLGLRLIYFSYDVKMKEKGDIPEGYSVSREKKERFSLILESASTNQTSMYLCASSLVTWNTEAFFGQGTRLTVV.

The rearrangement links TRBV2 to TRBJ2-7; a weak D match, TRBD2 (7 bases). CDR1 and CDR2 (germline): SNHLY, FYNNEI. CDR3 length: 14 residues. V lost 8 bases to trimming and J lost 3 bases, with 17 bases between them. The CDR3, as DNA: TGTGCCAGCGAGGGGGGGATCCCCGGCTACGAGCAGTACTTC. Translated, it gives CASEGGIPGYEQYF.

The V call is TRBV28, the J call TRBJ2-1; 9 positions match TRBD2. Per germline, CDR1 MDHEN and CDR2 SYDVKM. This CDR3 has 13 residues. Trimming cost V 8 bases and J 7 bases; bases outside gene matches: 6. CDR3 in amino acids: CASLGLAGNEQFF. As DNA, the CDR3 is TGTGCCAGCTTGGGACTAGCTGGTAATGAGCAGTTCTTC.

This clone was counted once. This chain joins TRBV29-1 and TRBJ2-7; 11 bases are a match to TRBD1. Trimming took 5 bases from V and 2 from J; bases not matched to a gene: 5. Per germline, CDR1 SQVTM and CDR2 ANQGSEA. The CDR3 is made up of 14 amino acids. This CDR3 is CSVIPGQGAYEQYF. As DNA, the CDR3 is TGCAGCGTTATCCCGGGACAGGGGGCCTACGAGCAGTACTTC.

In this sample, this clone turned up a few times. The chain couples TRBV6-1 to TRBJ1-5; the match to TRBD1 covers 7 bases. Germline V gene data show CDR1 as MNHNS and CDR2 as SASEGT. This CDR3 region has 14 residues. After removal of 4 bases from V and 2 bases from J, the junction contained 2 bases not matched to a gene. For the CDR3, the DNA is TGTGCCAGCAGTGGGCAGGGGGGCAATCAGCCCCAGCATTTT. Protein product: CASSGQGGNQPQHF.

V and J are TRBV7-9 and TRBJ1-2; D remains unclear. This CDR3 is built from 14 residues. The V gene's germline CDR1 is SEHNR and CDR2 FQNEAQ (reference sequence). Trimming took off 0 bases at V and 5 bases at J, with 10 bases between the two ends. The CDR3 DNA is TGTGCCAGCAGCTTAGCCAACCGACTGTATGGCTACACCTTC. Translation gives CASSLANRLYGYTF. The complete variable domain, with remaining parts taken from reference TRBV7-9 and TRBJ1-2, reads DTGVSQNPRHKITKRGQNVTFRCDPISEHNRLYWYRQTLGQGPEFLTYFQNEAQLEKSRLLSDRFSAERPKGSFSTLEIQRTEQGDSAMYLCASSLANRLYGYTFGSGTRLTVV.

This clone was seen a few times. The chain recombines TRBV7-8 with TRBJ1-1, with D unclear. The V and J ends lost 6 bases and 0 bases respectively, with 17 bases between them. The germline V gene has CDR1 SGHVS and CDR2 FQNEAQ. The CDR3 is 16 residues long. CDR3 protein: CASSPIRAAMNTEAFF. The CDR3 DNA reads TGTGCCAGCAGTCCTATACGGGCGGCAATGAACACTGAAGCTTTCTTT. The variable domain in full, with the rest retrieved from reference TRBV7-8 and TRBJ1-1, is GAGVSQSPRYKVAKRGQDVALRCDPISGHVSLFWYQQALGQGPEFLTYFQNEAQLDKSGLPSDRFFAERPEGSVSTLKIQRTQQEDSAVYLCASSPIRAAMNTEAFFGQGTRLTVV.